The entry below gives a single T cell receptor beta chain sequence along with its context. It has no known antigen specificity. Nothing much larger sits one base from this clone, and base qualities are not available. The sample originates from a study of T-cell reconstitution after alpha-beta-depleted transplantation in children (dated by TCRdb to 2016 to 2017). With respect to the entire study: The study quantitatively tracked T-cell immune reconstitution after TCRalphabeta/CD19-depleted allogeneic hematopoietic cell transplantation in children using TCR repertoire profiling.

The library came from PCR. The data were produced on an Illumina HiSeq 2500. Molecular barcoding was employed in the preparation of TCR libraries, with unique molecular identifiers being used to normalize TCRbeta repertoire quantification. TCRdb applied fastp at Q25 and MiXCR to the public reads, then kept only in-frame beta chains. Each entry is one CDR3 protein sequence, shown with its most common DNA and genes. Present in this sample are 360,000 or so distinct CDR3 sequences, roughly 20% of which were seen just once. Together, the top ten hold 3.8% of the sample. From V the trimming removes 2 bases and from J it removes 5 bases, while the gene matches leave 5 bases of the junction unaccounted for. From the cysteine up to the phenylalanine, the CDR3 has a length of 15 residues. The read is trimmed to its CDR3 DNA, 45 bases read in frame from base 1.

The chain is encoded by TRBV12-3 or TRBV12-4 joined to TRBJ2-1; 8 central bases correspond to TRBD1. The sequencing here drew on PBMCs from the stem cell graft donor, taken from the stem cell graft. The TCR was taken from a human donor who donated a stem cell graft to a child with acute myeloid leukemia. The DNA is TGTGCCAGCAGTTTATCAGGGGGCCAAAACAATGAGCAGTTCTTC. The encoded protein is CASSLSGGQNNEQFF.